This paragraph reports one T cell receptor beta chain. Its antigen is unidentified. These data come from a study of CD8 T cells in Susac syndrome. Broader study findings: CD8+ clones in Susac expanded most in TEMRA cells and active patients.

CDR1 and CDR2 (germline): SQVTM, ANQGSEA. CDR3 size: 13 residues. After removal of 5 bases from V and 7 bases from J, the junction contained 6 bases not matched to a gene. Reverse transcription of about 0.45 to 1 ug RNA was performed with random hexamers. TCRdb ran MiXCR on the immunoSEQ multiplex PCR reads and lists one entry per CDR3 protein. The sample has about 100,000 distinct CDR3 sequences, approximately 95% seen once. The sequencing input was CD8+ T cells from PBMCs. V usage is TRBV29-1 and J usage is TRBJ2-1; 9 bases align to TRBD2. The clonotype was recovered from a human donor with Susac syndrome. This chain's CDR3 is CSVRASGVNEQFF. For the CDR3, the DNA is TGCAGCGTTCGGGCTAGCGGGGTAAATGAGCAGTTCTTC.